Listed below are T cell receptor beta chains from one sample, sequenced in a study of OX40 agonist ivuxolimab in advanced cancers. Sequencing used immunoSEQ multiplex PCR; TCRdb keeps in-frame clones, though not all of them. The table lists about 83,000 clones, approximately 84% of them singletons, with 7.3% in the top ten. This specimen was CD4+ or CD8+ T cells sorted from blood, taken in a trial of the OX40 agonist ivuxolimab. All receptors derive from an adult with an advanced solid tumor such as melanoma, head and neck, liver or kidney cancer. Each CDR3 is given with its conserved first and last residue. The order of the fields is J gene, D gene, V gene, clone size, CDR3 DNA, CDR3 protein. The D gene is left open where the match is weak. Rows give clone size only sometimes, using once, few, many, or a class for an expanded clone.

TRBJ1-5 | NA | TRBV7-2 | NA | TGTGCCAGCAGCTTCTCGGCGACAGGCAATCAGCCCCAGCATTTT | CASSFSATGNQPQHF
TRBJ1-3 | TRBD1 | TRBV9 | NA | TGTGCCAGCAGCGTAACAGGGGGAGGTTTTCACACCATATATTTT | CASSVTGGGFHTIYF
TRBJ1-2 | NA | TRBV2 | NA | TGTGCCAGCAGCCCACAGGGTTCTAACTATGGCTACACCTTC | CASSPQGSNYGYTF
TRBJ1-2 | NA | TRBV5-6 | NA | TGTGCCAGCAGCTTGAAACGGGCGACGTCCTGGGATGGCTACACCTTC | CASSLKRATSWDGYTF
TRBJ1-2 | NA | TRBV18 | few | TGTGCCAGCTCGCAGGGAAGGGACGGCTACACCTTC | CASSQGRDGYTF
TRBJ2-1 | NA | TRBV7-3 | NA | TGTGCCAGCAGCTTAACGGCGCTGAATGAGCAGTTCTTC | CASSLTALNEQFF
TRBJ2-2 | NA | TRBV7-3 | NA | TGTGCCAGCAGCTTAATTTCCGGAAACACCGGGGAGCTGTTTTTT | CASSLISGNTGELFF
TRBJ1-6 | NA | TRBV9 | NA | TGTGCCAGCAGCGTACAGGTTCTTAATTCACCCCTCCACTTT | CASSVQVLNSPLHF
TRBJ2-2 | NA | TRBV11-3 | NA | TGTGCCAGCAGCTTAGATCAGTCGGGGAGCACCGGGGAGCTGTTTTTT | CASSLDQSGSTGELFF
TRBJ1-1 | NA | TRBV5-1 | NA | TGCGCCAGCAGCTTTCCGTCGACCGAAGCTTTCTTT | CASSFPSTEAFF
TRBJ1-1 | NA | TRBV6-5 | NA | TGTGCCGGGCGGCTTGGGGCGAACACTGAAGCTTTCTTT | CAGRLGANTEAFF
TRBJ1-2 | NA | TRBV5-1 | NA | TGCGCCAGCAGCCCTTTAGGGGGGACTAACTATGGCTACACCTTC | CASSPLGGTNYGYTF
TRBJ2-7 | TRBD2 | TRBV30 | NA | TGTGCCTGGAGAACGGGGGGGGCCTACGAGCAGTACTTC | CAWRTGGAYEQYF
TRBJ1-2 | NA | TRBV5-5 | NA | TGTGCCAGCAGCTTGGCCGCAGGGGTTAACTATGGCTACACCTTC | CASSLAAGVNYGYTF
TRBJ1-2 | NA | TRBV19 | NA | TGTGCCAGTAGTATCGGCCGGAACTATGGCTACACCTTC | CASSIGRNYGYTF
TRBJ2-1 | NA | TRBV5-8 | NA | TGTGCCAGCAGCTTGGGAGGTATGACCTACAATGAGCAGTTCTTC | CASSLGGMTYNEQFF
TRBJ2-2 | NA | TRBV29-1 | once | TGCAGCGCGACAGGTTGGACCGGGGAGCTGTTTTTT | CSATGWTGELFF
TRBJ2-6 | NA | TRBV27 | NA | TGTGCCAGCAGTAAGGCCGGGGCCAACGTCCTGACTTTC | CASSKAGANVLTF
TRBJ2-5 | NA | TRBV5-1 | once | TGCGCCAGCAGCTTGGGTGGGGGTCTGGAGACCCAGTACTTC | CASSLGGGLETQYF
TRBJ1-1 | NA | TRBV7-2 | NA | TGTGCCAGCAGTTATACCTTGGAAACTGAAGCTTTCTTT | CASSYTLETEAFF
TRBJ1-2 | TRBD1 | TRBV19 | once | TGTGCCGCTCGGGACAGGGGGTCAGAAGGCTACACCTTC | CAARDRGSEGYTF
TRBJ2-5 | NA | TRBV5-4 | few | TGTGCCAGCAGCTTGAATAGGGATGAGACCCAGTACTTC | CASSLNRDETQYF
TRBJ2-7 | NA | TRBV27 | NA | TGTGCCAGCAGTTTAAACGGCTACGAGCAGTACTTC | CASSLNGYEQYF
TRBJ1-2 | NA | TRBV28 | NA | TGTGCCAGCAGTTTCACCCTCAAGTCACCTAACTATGGCTACACCTTC | CASSFTLKSPNYGYTF
TRBJ1-1 | NA | TRBV6-1 | NA | TGTGCCAGCACGGGGGGACTGAACACTGAAGCTTTCTTT | CASTGGLNTEAFF
TRBJ2-3 | TRBD2 | TRBV11-2 | NA | TGTGCCTCCCGAGTCGGGGGGGGCGCAGATACGCAGTATTTT | CASRVGGGADTQYF
TRBJ1-6 | NA | TRBV7-2 | NA | TGTGCCAGCAGCTTAGAACGTTCACCCCTCCACTTT | CASSLERSPLHF
TRBJ1-5 | NA | TRBV4-1 | NA | TGCGCCAGCAGCCAAGTGTCGGTGGGCAATCAGCCCCAGCATTTT | CASSQVSVGNQPQHF
TRBJ2-7 | NA | TRBV28 | NA | TGTGCCAGCAGGTCACAGGGTCGGTACGAGCAGTACTTC | CASRSQGRYEQYF
TRBJ2-7 | TRBD1 | TRBV7-8 | NA | TGTGCCAGCAGCGCCTTTTCCGGGACAGGGGACGAGCAGTACTTC | CASSAFSGTGDEQYF
TRBJ1-6 | NA | TRBV2 | NA | TGTGCCAGCACCGTAGCGGTTTCACCGAATTCACCCCTCCACTTT | CASTVAVSPNSPLHF
TRBJ2-7 | NA | TRBV7-2 | NA | TGTGCCAGCAGCTTAGACGGGACCTACGAGCAGTACTTC | CASSLDGTYEQYF
TRBJ2-1 | NA | TRBV30 | NA | TGTGCCTGGAGTGTAAAAGTCGCCGGCTCCTACAATGAGCAGTTCTTC | CAWSVKVAGSYNEQFF
TRBJ2-1 | NA | TRBV29-1 | NA | TGCAGCGGGGAGACGGGCCTCTACCAGGGGTCCTACAATGAGCAGTTCTTC | CSGETGLYQGSYNEQFF
TRBJ1-2 | NA | TRBV6-1 | NA | TGTGCCAGCAGTGAATATACGGCAGGAGGGTATGGCTACACCTTC | CASSEYTAGGYGYTF
TRBJ1-1 | NA | TRBV11-3 | NA | TGTGCCAGCAGCTTAAGGAGAAACACTGAAGCTTTCTTT | CASSLRRNTEAFF
TRBJ1-3 | NA | TRBV18 | NA | TGTGCCAGCTCACCTGATAAGGGTCTCTCTGGAAACACCATATATTTT | CASSPDKGLSGNTIYF
TRBJ1-1 | NA | TRBV7-9 | NA | TGTGCCAGCAGCCCTGCGTCTGAAGCTTTCTTT | CASSPASEAFF
TRBJ2-1 | NA | TRBV9 | NA | TGTGCCAGCAGCGTAGGTACTTACAATGAGCAGTTCTTC | CASSVGTYNEQFF
TRBJ1-1 | NA | TRBV5-5 | NA | TGTGCCAGCAGCGCCCGCGGTTCGGCGAACACTGAAGCTTTCTTT | CASSARGSANTEAFF
TRBJ2-2 | NA | TRBV11-3 | NA | TGTGCCAGCAGCTTGTTGCACACCGGGGAGCTGTTTTTT | CASSLLHTGELFF
TRBJ2-3 | TRBD2 | TRBV30 | NA | TGTGCCTGGAATAGCGGGAGGAAAAAAAATACGCAGTATTTT | CAWNSGRKKNTQYF
TRBJ1-1 | TRBD1 | TRBV5-6 | NA | TGTGCCAGCAGCTTGCCGACAGGGTGGGGGAACACTGAAGCTTTCTTT | CASSLPTGWGNTEAFF
TRBJ1-1 | NA | TRBV6-5 | NA | TGTGCCAGCATCAAGGGGGGGGCCCTGAACACTGAAGCTTTCTTT | CASIKGGALNTEAFF
TRBJ1-5 | NA | TRBV30 | NA | TGTGCCTGGAGTGTTGATTCCAATCAGCCCCAGCATTTT | CAWSVDSNQPQHF
TRBJ1-1 | TRBD1 | TRBV5-1 | NA | TGCGCCAGCAGCTTGGGACAGGGCAGCACTGAAGCTTTCTTT | CASSLGQGSTEAFF
TRBJ1-1 | NA | TRBV19 | NA | TGTGCCAGTAGCCTACAGGGGAACACTGAAGCTTTCTTT | CASSLQGNTEAFF
TRBJ2-5 | NA | TRBV7-9 | once | TGTGCCAGCAGCTTAGCGGGGGAGACCCAGTACTTC | CASSLAGETQYF
TRBJ2-7 | NA | TRBV27 | NA | TGTGCCAGCAGAAGGGTCAGGGGCGGCCAAGGAGCCTACGAGCAGTACTTC | CASRRVRGGQGAYEQYF
TRBJ1-6 | TRBD1 | TRBV27 | NA | TGTGCCAGCAGTACTTACCGGGACAGGGGTGGTTCACCCCTCCACTTT | CASSTYRDRGGSPLHF